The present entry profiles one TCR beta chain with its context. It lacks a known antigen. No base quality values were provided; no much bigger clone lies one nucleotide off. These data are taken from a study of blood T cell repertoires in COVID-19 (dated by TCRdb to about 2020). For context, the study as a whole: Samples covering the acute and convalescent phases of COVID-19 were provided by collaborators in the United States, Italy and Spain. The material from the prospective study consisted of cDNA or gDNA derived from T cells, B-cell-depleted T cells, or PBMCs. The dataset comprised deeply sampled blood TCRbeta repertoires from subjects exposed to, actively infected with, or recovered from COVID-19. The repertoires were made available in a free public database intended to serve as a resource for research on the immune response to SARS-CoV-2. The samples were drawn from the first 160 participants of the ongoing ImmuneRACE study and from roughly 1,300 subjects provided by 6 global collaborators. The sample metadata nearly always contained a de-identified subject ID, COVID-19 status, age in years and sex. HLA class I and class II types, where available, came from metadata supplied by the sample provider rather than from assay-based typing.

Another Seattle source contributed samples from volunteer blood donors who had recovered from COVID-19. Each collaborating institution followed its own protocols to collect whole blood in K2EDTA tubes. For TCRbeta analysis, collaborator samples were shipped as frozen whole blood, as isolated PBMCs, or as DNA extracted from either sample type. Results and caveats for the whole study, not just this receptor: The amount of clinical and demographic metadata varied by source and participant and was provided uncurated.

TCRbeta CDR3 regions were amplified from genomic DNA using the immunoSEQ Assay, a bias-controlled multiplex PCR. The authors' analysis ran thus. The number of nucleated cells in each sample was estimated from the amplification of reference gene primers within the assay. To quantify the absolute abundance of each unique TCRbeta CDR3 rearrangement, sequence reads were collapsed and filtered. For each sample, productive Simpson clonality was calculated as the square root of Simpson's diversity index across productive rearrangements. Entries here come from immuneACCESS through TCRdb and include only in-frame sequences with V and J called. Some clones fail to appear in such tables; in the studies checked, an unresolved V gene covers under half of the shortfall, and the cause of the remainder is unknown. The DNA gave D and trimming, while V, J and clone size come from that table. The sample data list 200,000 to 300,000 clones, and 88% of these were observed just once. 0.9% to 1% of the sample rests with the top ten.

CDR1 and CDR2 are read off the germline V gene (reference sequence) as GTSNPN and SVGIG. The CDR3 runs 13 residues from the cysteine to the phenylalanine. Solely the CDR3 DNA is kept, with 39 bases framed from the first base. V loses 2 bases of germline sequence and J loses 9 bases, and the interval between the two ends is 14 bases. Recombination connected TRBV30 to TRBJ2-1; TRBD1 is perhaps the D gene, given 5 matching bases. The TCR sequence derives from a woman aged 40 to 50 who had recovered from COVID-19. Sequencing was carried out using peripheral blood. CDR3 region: CAWSPGLRGEQFF. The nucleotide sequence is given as TGTGCCTGGAGTCCCGGGCTAAGGGGTGAGCAGTTCTTC.